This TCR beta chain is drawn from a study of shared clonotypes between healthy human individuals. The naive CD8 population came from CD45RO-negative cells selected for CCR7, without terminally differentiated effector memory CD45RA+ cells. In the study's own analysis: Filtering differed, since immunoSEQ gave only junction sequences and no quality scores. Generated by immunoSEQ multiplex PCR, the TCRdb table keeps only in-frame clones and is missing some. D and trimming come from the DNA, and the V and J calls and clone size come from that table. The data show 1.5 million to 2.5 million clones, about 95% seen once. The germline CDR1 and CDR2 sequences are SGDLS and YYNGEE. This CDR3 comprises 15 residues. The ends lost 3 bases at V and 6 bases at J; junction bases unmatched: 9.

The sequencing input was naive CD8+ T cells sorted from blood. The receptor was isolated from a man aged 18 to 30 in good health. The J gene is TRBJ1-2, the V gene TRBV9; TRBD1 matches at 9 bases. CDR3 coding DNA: TGTGCCAGCAGCGCCACCGGGACAGGGTTGGATGGCTACACCTTC. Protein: CASSATGTGLDGYTF.